The TCR beta chain under discussion was sequenced for a study of blood T cell repertoires in COVID-19 (dated by TCRdb to about 2020). Describing the broader study: Samples covering the acute and convalescent phases of COVID-19 were provided by collaborators in the United States, Italy and Spain. The prospective study material was composed of cDNA or gDNA derived from T cells, B-cell-depleted T cells, or PBMCs. Deeply sampled blood TCRbeta repertoires from subjects exposed to, actively infected with, or recovered from COVID-19 were included in the dataset. The repertoires were released in a freely available public database intended as a resource for research on the immune response to SARS-CoV-2. The samples were drawn from the first 160 participants of the ongoing ImmuneRACE study and from 950 to 1,500 subjects provided by 6 global collaborators. Sample metadata almost always included a de-identified subject ID, COVID-19 status, age in years and sex. Where available, HLA class I and class II types were obtained from metadata supplied by the sample provider rather than from assay-based typing. Results and caveats for the whole study, not just this receptor: Clinical and demographic metadata were provided uncurated, with the amount varying by source and participant.

For this clone: Its cognate antigen has yet to be identified. No much larger clonotype is one base removed from it; base qualities were not supplied.

The CDR3 goes from the cysteine to the phenylalanine over 15 residues. Here the CDR3 DNA is all that survives: 45 bases in frame from base 1. V is reduced by 0 bases and J by 10 bases, leaving a spacing of 13 bases between them. CDR1 and CDR2 were assigned from the germline V gene as SGHTA and FQGTGA. TCRbeta CDR3 regions were amplified from genomic DNA using the immunoSEQ Assay, a bias-controlled multiplex PCR. On the study's bioinformatics: Within the assay, amplification of reference gene primers was used to estimate how many nucleated cells each sample contained. To quantify the absolute abundance of each unique TCRbeta CDR3 rearrangement, sequence reads were collapsed and filtered. For each sample, productive Simpson clonality was calculated as the square root of Simpson's diversity index over productive rearrangements. TCRdb provides this immuneACCESS table in a form limited to in-frame rearrangements. Some clones are lacking; in checked studies, under half of them reflect an unresolved V gene, and why the rest are absent is not known. Clone size and V and J calls were adopted from that table, with D and trimming inferred from the DNA. The sample includes roughly 100,000 clones, with around four fifths observed a single time. The ten largest make up around 12% of the sample.

Whole blood was collected in K2EDTA tubes by collaborating institutions according to the institutions' own protocols. For TCRbeta analysis, collaborators shipped samples in one of three forms: frozen whole blood, isolated PBMCs, or DNA extracted from either of those sample types. The sequence was obtained from a human donor in a cohort sampled during active COVID-19. Sequenced: peripheral blood. The chain is assembled from TRBV7-3 and TRBJ1-6; perhaps TRBD1 is the D gene, with 6 bases matching. Read as DNA, the sequence is TGTGCCAGCAGCTTAACCACAGGGATGGCATCACCCCTCCACTTT. It codes for CASSLTTGMASPLHF.